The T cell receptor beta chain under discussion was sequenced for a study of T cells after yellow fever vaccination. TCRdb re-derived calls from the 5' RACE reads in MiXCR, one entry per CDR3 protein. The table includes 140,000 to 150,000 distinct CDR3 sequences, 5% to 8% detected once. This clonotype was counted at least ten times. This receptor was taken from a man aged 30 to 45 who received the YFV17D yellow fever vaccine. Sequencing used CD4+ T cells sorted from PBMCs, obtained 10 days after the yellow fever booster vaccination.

The CDR3 coding sequence is TGTGCCAGCAGTTCATTTAGCGGGAGTCGCACAGATACGCAGTATTTT. It is translated as CASSSFSGSRTDTQYF. The chain is built from TRBV7-2 and TRBJ2-3, with 9 bases fitting TRBD2. Trimming took 6 bases from V and 1 from J; bases not matched to a gene: 8. This CDR3 region has 16 residues. Germline loops: CDR1 SGHTA, CDR2 FQGNSA.